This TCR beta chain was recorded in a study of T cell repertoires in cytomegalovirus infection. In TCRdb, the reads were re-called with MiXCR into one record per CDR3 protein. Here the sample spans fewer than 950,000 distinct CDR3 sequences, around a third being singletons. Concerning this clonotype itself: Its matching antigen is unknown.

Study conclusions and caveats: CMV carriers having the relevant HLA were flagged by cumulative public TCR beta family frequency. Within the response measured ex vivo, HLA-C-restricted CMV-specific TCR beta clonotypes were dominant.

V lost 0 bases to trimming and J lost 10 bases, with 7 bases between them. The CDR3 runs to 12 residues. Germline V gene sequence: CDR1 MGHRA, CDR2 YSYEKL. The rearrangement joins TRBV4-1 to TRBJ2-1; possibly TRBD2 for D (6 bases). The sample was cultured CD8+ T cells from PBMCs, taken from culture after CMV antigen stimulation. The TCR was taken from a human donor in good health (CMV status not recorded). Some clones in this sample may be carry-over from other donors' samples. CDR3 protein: CASSQESGEQFF. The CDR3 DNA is TGCGCCAGCAGCCAAGAAAGCGGGGAGCAGTTCTTC.